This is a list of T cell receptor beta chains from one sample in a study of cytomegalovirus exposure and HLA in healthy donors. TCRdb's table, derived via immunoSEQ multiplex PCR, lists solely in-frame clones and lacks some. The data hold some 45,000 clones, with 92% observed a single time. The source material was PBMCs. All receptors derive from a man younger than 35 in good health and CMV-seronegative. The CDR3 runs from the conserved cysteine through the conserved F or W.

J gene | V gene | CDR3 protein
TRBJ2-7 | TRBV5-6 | CASSRWPGLEQYF
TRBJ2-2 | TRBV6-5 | CASSEGHPGELFF
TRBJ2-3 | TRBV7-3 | CASSLKAGGTDTQYF
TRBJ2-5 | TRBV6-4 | CASSPTGGWGETQYF
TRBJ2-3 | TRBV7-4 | CASEDTSGGAEDTQYF
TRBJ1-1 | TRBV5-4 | CASSLAQNMNTEAFF
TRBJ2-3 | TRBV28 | CASSSQGRGTDTQYF
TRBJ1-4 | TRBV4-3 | CASSLTGGNGEKLFF
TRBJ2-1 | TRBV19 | CASRRTRDLAGDYNEQFF
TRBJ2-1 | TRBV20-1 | CSVTGGNEQFF
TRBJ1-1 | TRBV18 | CASSPSGVPEAFF